This T cell receptor beta chain was recovered during a study of CD8+ T cells in alopecia areata. Study conclusions and caveats: Many of the expanded lesional clones endured in scalp and blood while on tofacitinib.

Described treatment: oral pan-JAK inhibitor, 5-10 mg twice daily. The CDR3 totals 12 residues. Germline CDR1 and CDR2: SNHLY and FYNNEI. The V gene lost 5 bases and the J gene lost 8 bases, with 12 bases spanning the gap. With respect to this clone: Antigen: not known.

Investigators isolated RNA and reverse transcribed it into cDNA to act as the sequencing template. The assay was immunoSEQ multiplex PCR, and TCRdb's table has in-frame clones only and misses some. The repertoire holds 90,000 to 150,000 clones, with 50% to 55% as singletons. This TCR came from a human donor with alopecia areata. The material sequenced was CD4+ T cells sorted from blood, taken at week 4, from a patient treated with tofacitinib. This sequence joins TRBV2 and TRBJ2-5; either TRBD1 or TRBD2 may supply D (5 bases each). The CDR3 DNA reads TGTGCCAGCAGTTTACGGGACGCCACCCAGTACTTC. Translation: CASSLRDATQYF.